This T cell receptor beta chain was captured by sequencing in a study of blood T cell repertoires in COVID-19. Study as a whole: COVID-19 samples, acute and convalescent, were from the United States, Italy and Spain. T cells, B-cell-depleted T cells, or PBMCs supplied cDNA or gDNA.

Germline loops: CDR1 SGHTA, CDR2 FQGNSA. Losses at the gene ends were 3 bases for V and 1 base for J; bases not matched to a gene: 1. The CDR3 sequence is 14 residues long. In the source study's methods: Estimation of nucleated cell counts relied on the amplification of reference gene primers. Clones were read by immunoSEQ multiplex PCR, and TCRdb kept only the in-frame ones, dropping some. From that table come the V and J calls and clone size; the DNA was used to work out D and trimming. The sample shows roughly 190,000 clones, roughly four fifths of them seen only once. The sequencing input was peripheral blood. The chain employs TRBV7-2 and TRBJ2-3, with 7 positions matching TRBD2. The TCR sequence derives from a woman between 35 and 50 years old with acute or convalescent COVID-19. The chain's CDR3 is CASSFTSGTDTQYF. CDR3 in DNA: TGTGCCAGCAGCTTCACTAGCGGCACAGATACGCAGTATTTT.